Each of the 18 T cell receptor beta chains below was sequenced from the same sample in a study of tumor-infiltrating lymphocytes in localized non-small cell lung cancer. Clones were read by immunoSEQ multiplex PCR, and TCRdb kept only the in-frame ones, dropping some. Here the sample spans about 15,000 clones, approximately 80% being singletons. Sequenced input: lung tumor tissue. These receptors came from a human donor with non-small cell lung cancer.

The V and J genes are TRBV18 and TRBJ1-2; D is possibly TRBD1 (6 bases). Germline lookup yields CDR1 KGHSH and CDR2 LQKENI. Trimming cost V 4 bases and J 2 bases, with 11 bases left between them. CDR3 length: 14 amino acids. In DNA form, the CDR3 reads TGTGCCAGCTCACGAGATACAGGGAACTATGGCTACACCTTC. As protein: CASSRDTGNYGYTF. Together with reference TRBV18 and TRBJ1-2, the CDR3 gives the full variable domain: NAGVMQNPRHLVRRRGQEARLRCSPMKGHSHVYWYRQLPEEGLKFMVYLQKENIIDESGMPKERFSAEFPKEGPSILRIQQVVRGDSAAYFCASSRDTGNYGYTFGSGTRLTVV.

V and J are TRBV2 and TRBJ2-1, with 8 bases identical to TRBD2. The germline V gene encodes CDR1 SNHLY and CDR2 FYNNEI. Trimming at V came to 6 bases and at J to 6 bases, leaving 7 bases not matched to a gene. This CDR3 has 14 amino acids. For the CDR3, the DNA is TGTGCCAGCAGGACCGGGACTAGACGCAATGAGCAGTTCTTC. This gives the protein CASRTGTRRNEQFF. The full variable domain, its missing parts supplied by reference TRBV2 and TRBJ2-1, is EPEVTQTPSHQVTQMGQEVILRCVPISNHLYFYWYRQILGQKVEFLVSFYNNEISEKSEIFDDQFSVERPDGSNFTLKIRSTKLEDSAMYFCASRTGTRRNEQFFGPGTRLTVL.

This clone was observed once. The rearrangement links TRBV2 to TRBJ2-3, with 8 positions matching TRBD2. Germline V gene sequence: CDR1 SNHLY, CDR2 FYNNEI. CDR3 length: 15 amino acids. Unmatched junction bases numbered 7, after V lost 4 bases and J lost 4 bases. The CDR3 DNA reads TGTGCCAGCAGTGCTGGCTTGGGACTAGCAGATACGCAGTATTTT. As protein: CASSAGLGLADTQYF.

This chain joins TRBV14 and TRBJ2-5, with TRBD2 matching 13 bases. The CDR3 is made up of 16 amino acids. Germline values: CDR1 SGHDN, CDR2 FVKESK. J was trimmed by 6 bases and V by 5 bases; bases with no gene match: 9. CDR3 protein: CASSKGTSGTRKTQYF. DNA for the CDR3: TGTGCCAGCAGCAAAGGGACTAGCGGGACTAGAAAGACCCAGTACTTC.

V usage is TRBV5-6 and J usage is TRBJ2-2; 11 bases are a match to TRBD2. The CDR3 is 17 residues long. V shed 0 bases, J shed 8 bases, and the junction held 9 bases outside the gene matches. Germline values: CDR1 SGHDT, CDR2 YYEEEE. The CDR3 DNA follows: TGTGCCAGCAGCTTGGAAACTGCTAGCGGGAGGTCGGGGGAGCTGTTTTTT. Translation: CASSLETASGRSGELFF. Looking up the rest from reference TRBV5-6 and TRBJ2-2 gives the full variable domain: DAGVTQSPTHLIKTRGQQVTLRCSPKSGHDTVSWYQQALGQGPQFIFQYYEEEERQRGNFPDRFSGHQFPNYSSELNVNALLLGDSALYLCASSLETASGRSGELFFGEGSRLTVL.

CDR3 amino acids: CASRGTGGTDTIYF. The DNA of the CDR3 is TGCGCCAGCAGGGGGACAGGGGGCACGGACACCATATATTTT. The chain is built from TRBV10-2 and TRBJ1-3; TRBD1 matches at 12 bases. The CDR3 length is 14 residues. Germline-derived CDR1 and CDR2 are WSHSY and SAAADI. After removal of 6 bases from V and 8 bases from J, the junction contained 5 bases not matched to a gene.

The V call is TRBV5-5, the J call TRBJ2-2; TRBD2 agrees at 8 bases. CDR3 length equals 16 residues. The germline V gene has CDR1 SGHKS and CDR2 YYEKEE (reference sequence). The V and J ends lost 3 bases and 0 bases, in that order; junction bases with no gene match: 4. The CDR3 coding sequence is TGTGCCAGCAGCTGGTCGCGGGGGGCGAACACCGGGGAGCTGTTTTTT. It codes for CASSWSRGANTGELFF.

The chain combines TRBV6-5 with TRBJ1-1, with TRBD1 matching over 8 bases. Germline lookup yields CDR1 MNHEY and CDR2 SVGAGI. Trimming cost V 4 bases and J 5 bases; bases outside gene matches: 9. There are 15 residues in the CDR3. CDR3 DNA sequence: TGTGCCAGCAGTTCGTCCAGGGGGCGGGGAACTGAAGCTTTCTTT. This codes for CASSSSRGRGTEAFF.

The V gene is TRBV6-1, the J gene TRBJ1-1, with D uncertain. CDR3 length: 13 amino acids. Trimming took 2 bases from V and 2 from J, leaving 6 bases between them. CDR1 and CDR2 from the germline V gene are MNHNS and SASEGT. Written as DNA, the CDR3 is TGTGCCAGCAGTGAAACCTATAACACTGAAGCTTTCTTT. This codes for CASSETYNTEAFF.

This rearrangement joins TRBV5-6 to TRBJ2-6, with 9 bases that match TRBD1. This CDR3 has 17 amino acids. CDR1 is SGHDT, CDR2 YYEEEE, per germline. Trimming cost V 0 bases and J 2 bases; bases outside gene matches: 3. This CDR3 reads CASSLDRGPTGANVLTF. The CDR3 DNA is TGTGCCAGCAGCTTGGACAGGGGGCCTACTGGGGCCAACGTCCTGACTTTC.

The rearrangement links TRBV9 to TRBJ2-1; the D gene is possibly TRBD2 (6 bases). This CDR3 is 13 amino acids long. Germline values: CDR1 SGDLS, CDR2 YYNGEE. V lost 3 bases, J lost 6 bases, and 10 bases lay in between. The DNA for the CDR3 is TGTGCCAGCAGCGCCCAGACTAGCAATGAGCAGTTCTTC. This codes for CASSAQTSNEQFF.

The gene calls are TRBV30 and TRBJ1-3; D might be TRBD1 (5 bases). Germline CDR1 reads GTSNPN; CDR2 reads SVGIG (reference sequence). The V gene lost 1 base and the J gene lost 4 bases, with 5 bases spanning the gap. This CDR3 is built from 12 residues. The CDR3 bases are TGTGCCTGGAGTGACAGGGGAAACACCATATATTTT. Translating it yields CAWSDRGNTIYF. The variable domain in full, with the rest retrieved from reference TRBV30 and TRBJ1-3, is SQTIHQWPATLVQPVGSPLSLECTVEGTSNPNLYWYRQAAGRGLQLLFYSVGIGQISSEVPQNLSASRPQDRQFILSSKKLLLSDSGFYLCAWSDRGNTIYFGEGSWLTVV.

CDR3 sequence reads: CASSGDLTGELFF. CDR3 in DNA: TGTGCCAGCAGCGGGGACTTGACCGGGGAGCTGTTTTTT. The V call is TRBV7-2, the J call TRBJ2-2; a weak D match, TRBD2 (6 bases). The CDR3 sequence is 13 residues long. The germline V gene encodes CDR1 SGHTA and CDR2 FQGNSA. V was shortened by 5 bases and J by 5 bases, with 9 bases between the two germline ends.

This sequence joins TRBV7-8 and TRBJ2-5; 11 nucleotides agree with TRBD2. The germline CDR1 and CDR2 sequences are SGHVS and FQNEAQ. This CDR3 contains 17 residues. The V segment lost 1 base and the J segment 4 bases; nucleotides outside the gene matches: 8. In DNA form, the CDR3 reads TGTGCCAGCAGCTTAGTACGGCTAGCGGGAGGAAGAGAGACCCAGTACTTC. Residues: CASSLVRLAGGRETQYF.

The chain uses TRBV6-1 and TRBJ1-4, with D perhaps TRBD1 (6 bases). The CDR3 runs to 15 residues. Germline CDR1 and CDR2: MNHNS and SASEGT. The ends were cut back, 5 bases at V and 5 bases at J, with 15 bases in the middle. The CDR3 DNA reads TGTGCCAGCAGTACTACCGGAAGGGGGAATGAAAAACTGTTTTTT. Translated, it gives CASSTTGRGNEKLFF.

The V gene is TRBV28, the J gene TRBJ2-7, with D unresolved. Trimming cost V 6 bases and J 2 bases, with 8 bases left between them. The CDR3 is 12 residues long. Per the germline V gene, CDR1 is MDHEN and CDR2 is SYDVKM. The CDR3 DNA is TGTGCCAGCAGAAAGCGCCCCTACGAGCAGTACTTC. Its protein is CASRKRPYEQYF.

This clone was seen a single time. The DNA of the CDR3 is TGTGCCAGCAGCTTCGGACAGTACAAAGAGACCCAGTACTTC. Amino acids: CASSFGQYKETQYF. The gene calls are TRBV27 and TRBJ2-5; maybe TRBD1 (6 bases). The CDR3 covers 14 residues. The ends were cut back, 6 bases at V and 3 bases at J, with 14 bases in the middle. Germline values: CDR1 MNHEY, CDR2 SMNVEV (reference sequence).

DNA of the CDR3: TGTGCCAGCAGTGATGACGCTGGTCTACGAAAGCAGTACTTC. Translated: CASSDDAGLRKQYF. The chain combines TRBV6-1 with TRBJ2-7; D remains unclear. CDR3 size: 14 residues. The germline V and J ends were trimmed by 3 bases and 8 bases, with 17 bases remaining between them. Germline V gene sequence: CDR1 MNHNS, CDR2 SASEGT.